This paragraph reports one T cell receptor (beta chain). The antigen remains undetermined. The CDR3 covers 15 residues. Germline CDR1 and CDR2: SGHTA and FQGNSA. V lost 5 bases and J lost 1, with 13 bases in between. This sample is drawn from a study of shared clonotypes between healthy human individuals. On the study more broadly: CD4 naive cells filled three plates per donor, CD4 memory three, CD8 naive two and CD8 memory one.

The donor population consisted of healthy HIV-negative adults with no recent acute infections or vaccinations. Study observations and caveats: Clonotypes shared by all four donors outscored non-shared clonotypes in generation probability.

Genomic DNA from each subset was divided evenly over several immunoSEQ plates. Measured with immunoSEQ multiplex PCR; TCRdb has only the in-frame clones, and not every one. The sample carries about 2.4 million clones, roughly 93% recorded once. The sequenced sample was naive CD4+ T cells from PBMCs. Regarding subset: CD45RA+ positively selected. This chain uses TRBV7-2 with TRBJ2-3; tentative D call: TRBD2 (6 bases). The sequence came from a man aged 18 to 29 in good health. Some clones in this sample may be carry-over from other donors' samples. This CDR3 is CASSPMGGGTDTQYF. Written as DNA, the CDR3 is TGTGCCAGCAGCCCCATGGGCGGGGGCACAGATACGCAGTATTTT.